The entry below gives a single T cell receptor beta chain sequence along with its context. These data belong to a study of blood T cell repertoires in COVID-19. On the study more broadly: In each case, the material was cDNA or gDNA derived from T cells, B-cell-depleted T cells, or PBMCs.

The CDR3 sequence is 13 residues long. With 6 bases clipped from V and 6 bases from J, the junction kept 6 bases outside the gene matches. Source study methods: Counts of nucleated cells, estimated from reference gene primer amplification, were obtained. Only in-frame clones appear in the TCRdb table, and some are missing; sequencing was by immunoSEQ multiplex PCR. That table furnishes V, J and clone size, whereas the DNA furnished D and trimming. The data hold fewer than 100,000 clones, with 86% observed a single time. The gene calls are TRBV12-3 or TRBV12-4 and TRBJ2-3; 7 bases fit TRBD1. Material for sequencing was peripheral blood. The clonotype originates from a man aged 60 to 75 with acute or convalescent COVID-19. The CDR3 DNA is TGTGCCAGCAGGGAGGACAGGTTCGATACGCAGTATTTT. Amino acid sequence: CASREDRFDTQYF.